The sequence of this T cell receptor beta chain was determined in a study of beta chain features in type 1 diabetes. Since all of the isolated RNA was reverse transcribed, expressed TCRB transcripts were what got sequenced. Samples of naive, central memory and regulatory T cells yielded a mean of about 3.4 million reads. Repertoires were generated with immunoSEQ multiplex PCR, while TCRdb's copy carries only in-frame clones and drops some. This table holds under 900,000 clones, about a sixth found once. This clone was picked up a small number of times. The antigen is unknown. Trimming removed 0 bases from V and 2 bases from J, with 8 bases in between. The CDR3 extends over 14 amino acids. Per the germline V gene, CDR1 is SGHNT and CDR2 is YYREEE (reference sequence). Study observations and caveats: Patients' naive, central memory and regulatory TCRB repertoires appeared more alike than those of healthy donors. Patients with Type 1 diabetes showed moderately but significantly shorter TCRB CDR3s in all four CD4+ subsets. Type 1 diabetes patients had VDJ junctions that carried fewer insertions and more deletions.

Sample: naive CD4+ T cells from blood. This clonotype was sampled from a woman aged 18-30 years in good health. V gene TRBV5-4 combines with J gene TRBJ2-5; D is unclear. The CDR3: CASSLDGPQETQYF. The CDR3 DNA reads as TGTGCCAGCAGCTTGGACGGACCACAAGAGACCCAGTACTTC.